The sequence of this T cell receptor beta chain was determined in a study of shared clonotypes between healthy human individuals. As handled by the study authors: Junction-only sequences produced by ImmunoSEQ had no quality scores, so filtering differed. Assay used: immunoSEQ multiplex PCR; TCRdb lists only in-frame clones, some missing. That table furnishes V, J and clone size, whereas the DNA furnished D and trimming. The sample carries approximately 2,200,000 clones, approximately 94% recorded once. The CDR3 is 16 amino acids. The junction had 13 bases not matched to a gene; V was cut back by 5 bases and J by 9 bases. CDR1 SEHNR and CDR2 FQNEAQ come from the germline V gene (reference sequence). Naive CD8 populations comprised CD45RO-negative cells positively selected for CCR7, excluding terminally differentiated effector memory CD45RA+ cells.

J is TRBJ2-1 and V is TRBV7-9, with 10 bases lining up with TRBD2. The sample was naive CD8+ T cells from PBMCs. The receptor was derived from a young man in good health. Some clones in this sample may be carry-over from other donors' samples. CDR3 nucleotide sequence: TGTGCCAGCAGCCCCCCGGGACTAGCGAGCTTTTTTGAGCAGTTCTTC. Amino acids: CASSPPGLASFFEQFF.